The table lists the clone carrying this T cell receptor beta chain with a few counts. Under the authors' procedure: Reference gene primer amplification gave nucleated cell count estimates. Using immunoSEQ multiplex PCR, the repertoire was profiled, and TCRdb retains in-frame clones only, with some absent. V and J calls and clone size come straight from that table; D and trimming were deduced from the DNA. The sample lists around 68,000 clones, roughly 84% occurring once. These data come from a study of blood T cell repertoires in COVID-19. Study-wide background: The United States, Italy and Spain were the sources of the acute and convalescent COVID-19 samples. From T cells, B-cell-depleted T cells, or PBMCs came the material, which was cDNA or gDNA.

V shed 3 bases, J shed 5 bases, and the junction held 3 bases outside the gene matches. Per germline, CDR1 SEHNR and CDR2 FQNEAQ (reference sequence). This CDR3 region has 13 residues. The receptor was isolated from a man aged 50 to 60 with active COVID-19. The gene calls are TRBV7-9 and TRBJ1-2, with TRBD1 identical over 7 bases. The sequenced material came from peripheral blood. The CDR3 DNA reads TGTGCCAGCAGCTTTGGACAGGATTATGGCTACACCTTC. The encoded protein is CASSFGQDYGYTF.